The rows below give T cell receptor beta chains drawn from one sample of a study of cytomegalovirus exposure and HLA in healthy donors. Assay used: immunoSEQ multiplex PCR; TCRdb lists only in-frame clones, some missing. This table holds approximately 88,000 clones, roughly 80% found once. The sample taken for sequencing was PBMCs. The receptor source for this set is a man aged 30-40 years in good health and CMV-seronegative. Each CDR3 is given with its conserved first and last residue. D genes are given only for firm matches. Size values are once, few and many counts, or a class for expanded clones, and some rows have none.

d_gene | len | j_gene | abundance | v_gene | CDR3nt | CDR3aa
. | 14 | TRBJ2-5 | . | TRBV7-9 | TGTGCCAGCAGCTTAGCTCAGGATGAAGAGATCCAGTACTTC | CASSLAQDEEIQYF
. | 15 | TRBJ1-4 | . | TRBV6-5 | TGTGCCAGCAGTGGAGAGCTAACAACTAATGAAAAACTGTTTTTT | CASSGELTTNEKLFF
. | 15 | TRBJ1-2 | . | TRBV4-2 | TGTGCCAGCAGCCAAGTCGATCTGGGGGCGCGGGGCTACACCTTC | CASSQVDLGARGYTF
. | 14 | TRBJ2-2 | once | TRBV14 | TGTGCCAGCAGCCCTCTAGTGGAGGCCGGGGAGCTGTTTTTT | CASSPLVEAGELFF
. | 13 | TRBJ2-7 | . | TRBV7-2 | TGTGCCAGCAGCTTAGGGGTGGGGGGCGAGCAGTACTTC | CASSLGVGGEQYF
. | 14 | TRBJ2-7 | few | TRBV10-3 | TGTGCCACCGGCCTGGGGGGGCAAACCTACGAGCAGTACTTC | CATGLGGQTYEQYF
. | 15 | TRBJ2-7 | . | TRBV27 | TGTGCCAGCCAGGGTTACCGGGACACCCAAGCTAAGCAGTACTTC | CASQGYRDTQAKQYF
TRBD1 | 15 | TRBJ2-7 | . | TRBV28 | TGTGCCAGCAGTCAAACAGGGGAATGGCCATACGAGCAGTACTTC | CASSQTGEWPYEQYF
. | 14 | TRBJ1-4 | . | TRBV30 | TGTGCCTGGATGGGGGGTTCTGGGGGGGGGAGGCTGTTTTTT | CAWMGGSGGGRLFF
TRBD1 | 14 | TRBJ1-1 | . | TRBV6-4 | TGTGCCAGCAGTGACGACAGGGGGAACACTGAAGCTTTCTTT | CASSDDRGNTEAFF
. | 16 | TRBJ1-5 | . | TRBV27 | TGTGCCAGCAGTTTAATCTCGGGGGACGCCAATCAGCCCCAGCATTTT | CASSLISGDANQPQHF
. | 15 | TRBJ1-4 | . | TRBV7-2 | TGTGCCAGCAGCTTTGGAGGGCGGGCTAATGAAAAACTGTTTTTT | CASSFGGRANEKLFF
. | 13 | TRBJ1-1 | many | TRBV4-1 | TGCGCCAGCAGCCAAGTACAGGAGGGAGAAGCTTTCTTT | CASSQVQEGEAFF
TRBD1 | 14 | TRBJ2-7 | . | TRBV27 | TGTGCCAGCAGTTTATATCAGGGGGCCTACGAGCAGTACTTC | CASSLYQGAYEQYF
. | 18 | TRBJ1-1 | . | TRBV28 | TGTGCCAGCAATTCAATTTCTGGAGGGAGTCTTTGGGACACTGAAGCTTTCTTT | CASNSISGGSLWDTEAFF
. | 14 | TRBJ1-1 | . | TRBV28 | TGTGCCAGCAGTCCCTCGGGAGGGTGGACTGAAGCTTTCTTT | CASSPSGGWTEAFF
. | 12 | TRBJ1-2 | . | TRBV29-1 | TGCAGCGTTGAGTCAATGAGCTATGGCTACACCTTC | CSVESMSYGYTF
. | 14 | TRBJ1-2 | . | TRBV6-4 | TGTGCCAGCAGTGACTCGAGACGGAGGGATGGCTACACCTTC | CASSDSRRRDGYTF
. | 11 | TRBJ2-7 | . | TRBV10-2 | TGCGCCAGCAGTGATGGGAGCGAGCAGTACTTC | CASSDGSEQYF
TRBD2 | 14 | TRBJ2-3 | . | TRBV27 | TGTGCCAGCAGTTGGCGGGGGAGTGCAGATACGCAGTATTTT | CASSWRGSADTQYF
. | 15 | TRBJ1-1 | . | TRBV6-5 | TGTGCCAGCAGTTACTCCGGGGTTATAAACACTGAAGCTTTCTTT | CASSYSGVINTEAFF
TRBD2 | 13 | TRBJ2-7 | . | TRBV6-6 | TGTGCCAGCGGGACTAGCGAGGACTACGAGCAGTACTTC | CASGTSEDYEQYF
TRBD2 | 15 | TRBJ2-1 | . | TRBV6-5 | TGTGCCAGCAGTTCGGGACTAGCGGGGGCTTTGGAGCAGTTCTTC | CASSSGLAGALEQFF
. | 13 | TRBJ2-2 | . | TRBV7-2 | TGTGCCAGCAGCAACGACAGATCCGGGGAGCTGTTTTTT | CASSNDRSGELFF
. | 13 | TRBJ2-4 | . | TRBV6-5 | TGTGCCAGCAGCGCCTACAGTGAAAACATTCAGTACTTC | CASSAYSENIQYF
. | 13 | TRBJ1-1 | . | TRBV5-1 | TGCGCCAGCAGCCCGGGACAGAACACTGAAGCTTTCTTT | CASSPGQNTEAFF
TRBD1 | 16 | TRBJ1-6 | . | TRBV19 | TGTGCCAGTAGTACCGCGGGACAGGGTCGGTATTCACTCCTCCACTTT | CASSTAGQGRYSLLHF
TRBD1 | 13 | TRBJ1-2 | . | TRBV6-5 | TGTGCCAGCAGTACCGGGACAGGGTTCGGCTACACCTTC | CASSTGTGFGYTF
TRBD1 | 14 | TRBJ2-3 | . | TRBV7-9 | TGTGCCAGCAGCCTGGGACAGGGTATAGATACGCAGTATTTT | CASSLGQGIDTQYF
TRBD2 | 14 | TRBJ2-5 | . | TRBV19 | TGTGCCAGTAAGGGACTAGCGGGAGGCGAGACCCAGTACTTC | CASKGLAGGETQYF
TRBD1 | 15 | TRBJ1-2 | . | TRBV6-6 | TGTGCCAGCAGCACCGGGACAGGGGGTAACTATGGCTACACCTTC | CASSTGTGGNYGYTF
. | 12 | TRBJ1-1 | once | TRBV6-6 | TGTGCCAGCAAAGGGGGTAACACTGAAGCTTTCTTT | CASKGGNTEAFF
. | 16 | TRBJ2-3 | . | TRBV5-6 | TGTGCCAGCAGCCAGACGGTGGGGCTTAGCACAGATACGCAGTATTTT | CASSQTVGLSTDTQYF
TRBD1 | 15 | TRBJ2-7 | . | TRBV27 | TGTGCCAGCAGTTCCGGGACAGGGAGCTTTTACGAGCAGTACTTC | CASSSGTGSFYEQYF
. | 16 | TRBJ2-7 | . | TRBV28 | TGTGCCAGCAGAGAAAAGGTGGCGGGACGGCCGAACGAGCAGTACTTC | CASREKVAGRPNEQYF
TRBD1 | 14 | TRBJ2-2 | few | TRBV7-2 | TGTGCCAGCAACAGGGGGCTCGGGACCGGGGAGCTGTTTTTT | CASNRGLGTGELFF
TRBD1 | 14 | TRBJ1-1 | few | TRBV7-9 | TGTGCCAGCAGCCAGTGGACAGGACTCACTGAAGCTTTCTTT | CASSQWTGLTEAFF
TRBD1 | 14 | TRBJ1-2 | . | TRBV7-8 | TGTGCCAGCAGCTCGCAGGGGGCTGTCTATGGCTACACCTTC | CASSSQGAVYGYTF
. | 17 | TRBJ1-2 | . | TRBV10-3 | TGTGCCATCAGTGAGGGGGCACCTCGGACCGGCAACTATGGCTACACCTTC | CAISEGAPRTGNYGYTF
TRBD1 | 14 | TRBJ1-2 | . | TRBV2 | TGTGCCAGCAGTGGGGACAGGGCTAACTATGGCTACACCTTC | CASSGDRANYGYTF
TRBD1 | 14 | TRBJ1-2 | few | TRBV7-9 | TGTGCCAGCAGCTTAGATGGACAGGGCTATGGCTACACCTTC | CASSLDGQGYGYTF
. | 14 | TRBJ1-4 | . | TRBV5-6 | TGTGCCAGCAGCTTGGTAACCGAGGGTGAAAAACTGTTTTTT | CASSLVTEGEKLFF
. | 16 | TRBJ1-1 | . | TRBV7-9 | TGTGCCAGCAGCTTAGTTGGTTTGTCAGGGAACACTGAAGCTTTCTTT | CASSLVGLSGNTEAFF
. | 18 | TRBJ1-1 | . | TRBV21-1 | TGTGCCAGCAGCAAAGCCCCCCGCGTCAACCCATCGAACACTGAAGCTTTCTTT | CASSKAPRVNPSNTEAFF
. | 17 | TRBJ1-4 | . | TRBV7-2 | TGTGCCAGCAGCTTAGGTGGCGGGGCGGGGGCTAATGAAAAACTGTTTTTT | CASSLGGGAGANEKLFF
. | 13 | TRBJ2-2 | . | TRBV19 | TGTGCCAGTAGTATTCAGGGCACCGGGGAGCTGTTTTTT | CASSIQGTGELFF
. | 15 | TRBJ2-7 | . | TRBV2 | TGTGCCAGCAGTGAAGTCTGGCTAGCGTTCAACGAGCAGTACTTC | CASSEVWLAFNEQYF
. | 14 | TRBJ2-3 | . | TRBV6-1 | TGTGCCAGCAGTGGGGGCGACAGTACAGATACGCAGTATTTT | CASSGGDSTDTQYF
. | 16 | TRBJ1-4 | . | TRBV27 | TGTGCCAGCAGCCTCACCGAGGATTCAACTAATGAAAAACTGTTTTTT | CASSLTEDSTNEKLFF
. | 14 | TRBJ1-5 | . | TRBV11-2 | TGTGCCAGCAGCTTACCCCCTGTTGTACAGCCCCAGCATTTT | CASSLPPVVQPQHF
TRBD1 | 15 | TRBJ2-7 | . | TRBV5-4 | TGTGCCAGCAGCTTCGGGACAGGGGACTCCTACGAGCAGTACTTC | CASSFGTGDSYEQYF
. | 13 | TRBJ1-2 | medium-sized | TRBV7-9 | TGTGCCAGCAGCTTTTACGACAGCTATGGCTACACCTTC | CASSFYDSYGYTF
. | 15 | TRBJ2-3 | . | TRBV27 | TGTGCCAGCAGTAGGGGGATTTCTAGCACAGATACGCAGTATTTT | CASSRGISSTDTQYF
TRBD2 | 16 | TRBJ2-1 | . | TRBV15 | TGTGCCACCAGCATAGGGACTAGCGGGATACCGGATGAGCAGTTCTTC | CATSIGTSGIPDEQFF